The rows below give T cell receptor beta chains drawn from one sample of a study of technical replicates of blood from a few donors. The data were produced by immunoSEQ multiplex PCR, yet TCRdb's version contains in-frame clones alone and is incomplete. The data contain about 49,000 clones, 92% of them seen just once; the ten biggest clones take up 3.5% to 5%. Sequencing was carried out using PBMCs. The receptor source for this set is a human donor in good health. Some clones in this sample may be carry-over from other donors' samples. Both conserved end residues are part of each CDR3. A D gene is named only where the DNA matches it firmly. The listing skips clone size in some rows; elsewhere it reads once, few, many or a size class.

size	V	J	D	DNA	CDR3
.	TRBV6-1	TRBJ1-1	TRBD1	TGTGCCAGCAGTGCCTACCGACAGGGGTGGGCTGAAGCTTTCTTT	CASSAYRQGWAEAFF
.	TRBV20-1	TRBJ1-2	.	TGCAGTGCTAGAGATACGGATGGCTACACCTTC	CSARDTDGYTF
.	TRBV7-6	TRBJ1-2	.	TGTGCCAGCAGCCCCGCTCAGGGTGGCTATGGCTACACCTTC	CASSPAQGGYGYTF
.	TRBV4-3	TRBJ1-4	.	TGCGCCAGCAGCCAAGATAGAACGGAAAAACTGTTTTTT	CASSQDRTEKLFF
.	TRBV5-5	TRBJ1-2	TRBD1	TGTGCCAGCAGCTTCGGACAGGGGGGCTATGGCTACACCTTC	CASSFGQGGYGYTF
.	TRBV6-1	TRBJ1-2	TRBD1	TGTGCCAGCAGTGACTTCCCGGGACAGGGGTTGGGTGGCTACACCTTC	CASSDFPGQGLGGYTF
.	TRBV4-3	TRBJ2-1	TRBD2	TGCGCCAGCAGCCAGGGACTAGCTTATGAGCAGTTCTTC	CASSQGLAYEQFF
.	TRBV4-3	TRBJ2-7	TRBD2	TGCGCCAGCAGCCAGGAGCGGGGGTCCTGGGAGCAGTACTTC	CASSQERGSWEQYF
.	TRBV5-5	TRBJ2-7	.	TGTGCCAGCAGCGCCAGGGCGGGGGCGGTGAGATCCTACGAGCAGTACTTC	CASSARAGAVRSYEQYF
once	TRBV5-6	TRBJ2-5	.	TGTGCCAGCAGCGGCCCTGGGAGGGAGACCCAGTACTTC	CASSGPGRETQYF
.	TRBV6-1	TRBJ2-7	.	TGTGCCAGCGGAGCAGGGATTTGGGAGCAGTACTTC	CASGAGIWEQYF
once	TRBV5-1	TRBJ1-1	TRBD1	TGCGCCAGCAGCGAACAGGGGAAGGGCACTGAAGCTTTCTTT	CASSEQGKGTEAFF
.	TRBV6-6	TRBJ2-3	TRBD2	TGTGCCAGCAGTAGCGGGAAGGTGACAGATACGCAGTATTTT	CASSSGKVTDTQYF
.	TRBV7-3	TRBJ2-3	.	TGTGCCAGCAGCTTAAGTGGCCAACCCACAGATACGCAGTATTTT	CASSLSGQPTDTQYF
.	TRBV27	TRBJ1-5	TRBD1	TGTGCCAGCGGCACAGGGGGCTTTGGCAATCAGCCCCAGCATTTT	CASGTGGFGNQPQHF
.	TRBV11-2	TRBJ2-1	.	TGTGCCAGCAGCTTAATTCCAGCGGGACAATCCTACAATGAGCAGTTCTTC	CASSLIPAGQSYNEQFF
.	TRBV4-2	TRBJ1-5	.	TGTGCCAGCAGCCAAGTGAAAGGGCTGGACTATAGCAATCAGCCCCAGCATTTT	CASSQVKGLDYSNQPQHF
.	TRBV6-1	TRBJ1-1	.	TGTGCCAGCAGAAGGGCGGGCACTGAAGCTTTCTTT	CASRRAGTEAFF
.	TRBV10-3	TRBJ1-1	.	TGTGCCATCAGTGATCCGGGACAACAGATCCGGAACACTGAAGCTTTCTTT	CAISDPGQQIRNTEAFF
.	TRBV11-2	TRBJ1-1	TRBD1	TGTGCCAGCAGCGACGACAGGGAAGAAGCTTTCTTT	CASSDDREEAFF